This T cell receptor beta chain is from a study of cytomegalovirus exposure and HLA in healthy donors. Study conclusions and caveats: TRBV6-2, TRBV6-3 and some other V segments were unresolvable in 87-base-pair reads. A later analysis showed TCR association rates differing by HLA locus, peaking at DRB1 and lowest at HLA-C. The classifier reportedly diagnosed cytomegalovirus status with high sensitivity and specificity.

Worth noting for this clone: What it binds is not known.

Per the germline V gene, CDR1 is LNHDA and CDR2 is SQIVND (reference sequence). The trim removed 5 bases at V and 4 bases at J, leaving 7 bases unmatched. This CDR3 has 14 amino acids. PCR was performed using 60 Vbeta and 13 Jbeta primers. Using immunoSEQ multiplex PCR, the repertoire was profiled, and TCRdb retains in-frame clones only, with some absent. The sample yields 150,000 to 200,000 clones, approximately 71% seen once. The specimen was PBMCs. The rearrangement uses TRBV19 and TRBJ1-1; 7 bases are a match to TRBD1. This TCR was recovered from a man aged 50 to 60 in good health and CMV-seronegative. As DNA, the CDR3 is TGTGCCAGTAGTTTCTCGGGACAGCTCACTGAAGCTTTCTTT. It yields the protein CASSFSGQLTEAFF.